Detailed here is one T cell receptor (beta chain). V was clipped by 5 bases and J by 14 bases, with 25 bases between them. Germline V gene data show CDR1 as LNHDA and CDR2 as SQIVND (reference sequence). The CDR3 spans 16 residues. These data come from a study of cytomegalovirus exposure and HLA in healthy donors. 60 Vbeta and 13 Jbeta primers were used in PCR. TCRdb keeps only in-frame clones here, not all; method: immunoSEQ multiplex PCR. The sample holds roughly 140,000 clones, approximately 80% seen once. The clonotype comes from a man aged 30 to 45 in good health and CMV-seropositive. Sequencing was carried out using PBMCs. J is TRBJ1-6 and V is TRBV19, with D possibly TRBD1 on 5 matching bases. CDR3 DNA sequence: TGTGCCAGTAGTGACAGTGGAAGCTCCATTAGATGGGCCCTCCACTTT. It encodes CASSDSGSSIRWALHF.